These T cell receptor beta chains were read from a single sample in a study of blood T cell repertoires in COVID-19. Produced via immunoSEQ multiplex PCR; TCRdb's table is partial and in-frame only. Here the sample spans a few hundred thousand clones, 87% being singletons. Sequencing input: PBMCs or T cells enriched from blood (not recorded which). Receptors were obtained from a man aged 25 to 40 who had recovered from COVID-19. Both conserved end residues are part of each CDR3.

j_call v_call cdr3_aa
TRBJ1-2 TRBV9 CASSMGQLPAYGYTF
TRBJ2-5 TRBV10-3 CAISEQGAMETQYF
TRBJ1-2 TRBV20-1 CSASLGTGEYGYTF
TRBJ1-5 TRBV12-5 CASGLDLGSNQPQHF
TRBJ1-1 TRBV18 CASSGERDAFF
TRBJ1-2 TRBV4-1 CASSPEQSGTTYRGYGYTF
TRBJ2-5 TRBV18 CASSPRQPAGQETQYF
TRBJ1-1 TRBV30 CAWKGGDTEAFF
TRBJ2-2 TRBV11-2 CASSPLGLANTGELFF
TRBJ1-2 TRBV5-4 CAIWRLGGYTF
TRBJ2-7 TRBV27 CASSLKGTGLIYEQYF
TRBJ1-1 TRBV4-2 CASSQGQSKNTEAFF
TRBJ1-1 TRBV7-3 CASSLTTLGEAFF
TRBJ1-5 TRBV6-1 CASSEQWRGLSNQPQHF
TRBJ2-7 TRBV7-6 CASSLATGRVHEQYF
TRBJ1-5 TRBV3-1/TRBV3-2 CASSQESGNQPQHF
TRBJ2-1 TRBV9 CASSFPVGGNEQFF
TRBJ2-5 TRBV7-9 CASSLAEIKETQYF
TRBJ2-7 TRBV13 CASSLDPLTDPDYEQYF
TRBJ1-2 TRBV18 CASSPSQEGGYTF
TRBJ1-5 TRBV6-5 CASRRTGGGNQPQHF
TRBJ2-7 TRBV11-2 CASSLGTVNYEQYF
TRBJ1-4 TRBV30 CAWSTRGGNEKLFF
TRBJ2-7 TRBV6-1 CASSDTETYEQYF
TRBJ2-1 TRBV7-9 CASSPGDSDEQFF
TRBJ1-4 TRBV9 CASSVGQGGEKLFF
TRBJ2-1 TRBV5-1 CASSPAGQEFYNEQFF
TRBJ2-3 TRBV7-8 CASSRGLVGTDTQYF
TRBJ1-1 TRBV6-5 CASSYYQGEAFF
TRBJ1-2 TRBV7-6 CASSSRLNRTASNYGYTF
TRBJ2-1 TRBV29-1 CSAIRLAYNEQFF
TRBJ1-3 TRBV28 CASRQGAGGNTIYF
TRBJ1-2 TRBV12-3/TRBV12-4 CASSSGNGYTF
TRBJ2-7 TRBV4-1 CASSQEAGLGLYEQYF
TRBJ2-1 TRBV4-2 CASSQSSGVHNEQFF
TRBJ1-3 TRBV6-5 CASSLQGSGNTIYF
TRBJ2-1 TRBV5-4 CASSLASGGVSYNEQFF
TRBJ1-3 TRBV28 CASSSQGAPGNTIYF
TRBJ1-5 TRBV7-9 CASSFGAAGSNQPQHF
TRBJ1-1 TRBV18 CASSRLQGLEAFF
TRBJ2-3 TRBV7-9 CASSLTGSGGFQGTQYF
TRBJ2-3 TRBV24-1 CATSDFTDTQYF
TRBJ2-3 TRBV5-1 CASSLTQGADTQYF
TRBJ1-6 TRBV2 CASSAFQATSFDSPLHF
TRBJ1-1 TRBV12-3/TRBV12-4 CAIQELNTEAFF
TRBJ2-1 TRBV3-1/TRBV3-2 CASRRLAGNEQFF